The 32 T cell receptor beta chains given below trace back to one sample, sequenced in a study of response to subunit inactivated influenza vaccine (dated by TCRdb to the late 2010s). The library came from RT-PCR. For sequencing, an Illumina HiSeq 2500 was employed. The raw public data were reprocessed by TCRdb itself: fastp quality trimming at Q25, MiXCR clonotype calling, in-frame beta chains only. Each CDR3 protein appears once, grouped with its most common genes and DNA. The sample has hundreds of thousands of distinct CDR3 sequences on record, over 25% of them singletons. The leading ten clones occupy about 1.9% of the sample. The sequenced sample was CD4+ T cells sorted from PBMCs, obtained 5 days after vaccination. These receptors came from a man aged 50 to 59 who received an inactivated influenza vaccine. Donor details come from another sample of the same person, matched by shared clones.

This clonotype was observed a handful of times. The chain uses TRBV12-3 or TRBV12-4 and TRBJ2-3; TRBD2 is a possible D gene (6 bases). The V gene lost 3 bases and the J gene lost 8 bases, with 12 bases spanning the gap. The CDR3 is made up of 13 amino acids. The CDR3 loop reads CASSLAFGGTQYF. The CDR3, as DNA: TGTGCCAGCAGTTTGGCATTCGGGGGTACGCAGTATTTT.

The chain carries TRBV12-3 or TRBV12-4 and TRBJ2-2; 9 bases match TRBD2. V lost 6 bases to trimming and J lost 5 bases; unmatched junction nucleotides: 7. The CDR3 extends over 15 amino acids. CDR3 loop: CASRQRLAGTGELFF. DNA of the CDR3: TGTGCCAGCAGACAGAGGCTAGCGGGGACCGGGGAGCTGTTTTTT.

The chain is built from TRBV12-3 or TRBV12-4 and TRBJ1-1; possibly TRBD1 for D (6 bases). Trimming left V 5 bases short and J 9 bases short, with 19 bases between. CDR3 size: 14 residues. The CDR3 reads CASSPRKGGDKAFF. DNA of the CDR3: TGTGCCAGCAGTCCTCGTAAGGGGGGGGACAAAGCTTTCTTT.

The V gene is TRBV5-5, the J gene TRBJ2-1, with 10 bases matching TRBD1. Germline assignment: CDR1 SGHKS and CDR2 YYEKEE (reference sequence). Trimming took 3 bases from V and 7 from J; bases not matched to a gene: 4. This CDR3 is built from 14 residues. CDR3 amino acids: CASSWGQGPNEQFF. In DNA, the CDR3 is TGTGCCAGCAGCTGGGGACAGGGGCCAAATGAGCAGTTCTTC.

The sample holds a few counts of this clonotype. The chain uses TRBV27 and TRBJ2-2; D call uncertain. The length of the CDR3 is 15 residues. Germline V gene lookup returns CDR1 MNHEY and CDR2 SMNVEV (reference sequence). V lost 7 bases to trimming and J lost 6 bases, with 18 bases between them. The CDR3 DNA reads TGTGCCAGCAAGGTCGTTTGGTCCGCCCCCGGGGAGCTGTTTTTT. This sequence encodes CASKVVWSAPGELFF.

Written as DNA, the CDR3 is TGTGCCAGCGGGCGACAGACATTCACCGGGGAGCTGTTTTTT. Translation: CASGRQTFTGELFF. The chain joins TRBV7-9 to TRBJ2-2; possible D gene TRBD1, 5 bases. Trimming removed 8 bases at V and 4 bases at J, with 14 bases between. CDR1 and CDR2 (germline): SEHNR, FQNEAQ (reference sequence). This CDR3 has 14 residues.

The chain carries TRBV20-1 and TRBJ2-7, with 10 bases that match TRBD2. Germline lookup yields CDR1 DFQATT and CDR2 SNEGSKA (reference sequence). V shed 4 bases and J 3 bases; nucleotides not matched to a gene: 9. The CDR3 has 15 amino acids. The CDR3 sequence is CSAKKPGTSDYEQYF. CDR3 coding DNA: TGCAGTGCTAAGAAACCCGGGACTAGCGACTACGAGCAGTACTTC.

J is TRBJ2-1 and V is TRBV7-8; D is unresolved. The CDR3 consists of 15 residues. V lost 2 bases and J 2 bases, leaving 10 bases between the germline ends. In germline, CDR1 is SGHVS, CDR2 FQNEAQ. CDR3 amino acids: CASSLRDSPYNEQFF. CDR3 bases: TGTGCCAGCAGCTTAAGGGATTCGCCCTACAATGAGCAGTTCTTC. Variable domain in full (rest from reference TRBV7-8 and TRBJ2-1): GAGVSQSPRYKVAKRGQDVALRCDPISGHVSLFWYQQALGQGPEFLTYFQNEAQLDKSGLPSDRFFAERPEGSVSTLKIQRTQQEDSAVYLCASSLRDSPYNEQFFGPGTRLTVL.

A few counts support this clonotype. The gene calls are TRBV11-2 and TRBJ2-5; unclear D gene. Germline V CDR1 and CDR2: SGHAT, FQNNGV. The ends were cut back, 5 bases at V and 1 base at J, with 11 bases in the middle. This CDR3 is 14 amino acids long. The CDR3 coding sequence is TGTGCCAGCAGCGCGGTCAGGTTCCAAGAGACCCAGTACTTC. Its translation is CASSAVRFQETQYF.

This chain uses TRBV20-1 with TRBJ2-7; D remains unclear. This CDR3 spans 13 amino acids. V shed 5 bases and J shed 0 bases, with 11 bases lying between them. CDR1 is DFQATT and CDR2 is SNEGSKA in the germline V gene (reference sequence). CDR3 sequence: CSALQISSYEQYF. The CDR3 coding sequence is TGCAGTGCTTTACAAATTAGCTCCTACGAGCAGTACTTC.

The rearrangement joins TRBV5-1 to TRBJ2-6; D ambiguous. The V end lost 4 bases, the J end lost 0 bases, and 17 bases lay between the germline ends. CDR3 length equals 18 residues. The V gene's germline CDR1 is SGHRS and CDR2 YFSETQ. The DNA of the CDR3 is TGCGCCAGCAGCGATTTGGCGAGGACCTTCTCTGGGGCCAACGTCCTGACTTTC. Protein product: CASSDLARTFSGANVLTF.

This clonotype was detected a few times. The chain couples TRBV20-1 to TRBJ1-4, with D uncertain. The CDR3 is made up of 11 amino acids. The V end was cut by 3 bases, the J end by 4 bases, with 3 bases between. Germline V lookup: CDR1 DFQATT, CDR2 SNEGSKA (reference sequence). The DNA of the CDR3 is TGCAGTGCTAGTGGTAATGAAAAACTGTTTTTT. This encodes CSASGNEKLFF.

This clonotype was observed at least ten times. The gene calls are TRBV4-1 and TRBJ1-1; a weak D match, TRBD1 (5 bases). The CDR3 sequence is 14 residues long. CDR1 MGHRA and CDR2 YSYEKL come from the germline V gene. Deletions cut 4 bases from V and 0 bases from J, with 9 bases between. CDR3 sequence (DNA): TGCGCCAGCAGCCGGGTAGGGGTGAACACTGAAGCTTTCTTT. Protein sequence: CASSRVGVNTEAFF.

This chain links TRBV20-1 with TRBJ2-4, with 11 bases identical to TRBD2. The CDR3 sequence is 16 residues long. Germline CDR1 and CDR2: DFQATT and SNEGSKA (reference sequence). V shed 6 bases, J shed 1 base, and the junction held 8 bases outside the gene matches. The CDR3 DNA sequence: TGCAGTGCCCAGATAGCGGGAGGGTGGGCCAAAAACATTCAGTACTTC. Translating it yields CSAQIAGGWAKNIQYF.

The chain links TRBV5-1 to TRBJ2-5; 9 bases align to TRBD2. Losses at the gene ends were 0 bases for V and 0 bases for J; bases not matched to a gene: 3. Germline-derived CDR1 and CDR2 are SGHRS and YFSETQ. This CDR3 is built from 16 residues. As DNA, the CDR3 is TGCGCCAGCAGCTTGGGTAGCGGGGGTAACCAAGAGACCCAGTACTTC. This gives the protein CASSLGSGGNQETQYF.

The rearrangement joins TRBV5-1 to TRBJ2-7, with D tentatively TRBD2 (6 bases). Trimming removed 4 bases at V and 6 bases at J, with 20 bases between. Germline assignment: CDR1 SGHRS and CDR2 YFSETQ. The CDR3 runs 15 residues. This chain's CDR3 is CASSPTGSELSEQYF. CDR3 in DNA: TGCGCCAGCAGCCCAACCGGGAGTGAACTGAGCGAGCAGTACTTC.

The chain uses TRBV18 and TRBJ2-3; D may match TRBD1 or TRBD2 (5 bases each). Germline V CDR1 and CDR2: KGHSH, LQKENI. The CDR3 runs to 17 residues. Trimming took off 6 bases at V and 0 bases at J, with 19 bases between the two ends. As DNA, the CDR3 is TGTGCCAGCTCCTCCTCGAGGGGCCTCCCCAGCACAGATACGCAGTATTTT. Amino acids: CASSSSRGLPSTDTQYF.

The chain recombines TRBV20-1 with TRBJ2-1, with 14 positions matching TRBD2. This CDR3 spans 16 amino acids. After removal of 1 base from V and 7 bases from J, the junction contained 6 bases not matched to a gene. In germline, CDR1 is DFQATT, CDR2 SNEGSKA (reference sequence). CDR3 region: CSARVFGTSGRNEQFF. In DNA form, the CDR3 reads TGCAGTGCTAGAGTCTTTGGGACTAGCGGGAGAAATGAGCAGTTCTTC.

The chain combines TRBV20-1 with TRBJ2-5; D is possibly TRBD1 (6 bases). The V end lost 2 bases, the J end lost 5 bases, and 18 bases lay between the germline ends. This CDR3 has 15 residues. Per the germline V gene, CDR1 is DFQATT and CDR2 is SNEGSKA (reference sequence). The chain's CDR3 is CSARFGRGARETQYF. DNA for the CDR3: TGCAGTGCTAGATTTGGCAGGGGCGCCCGGGAGACCCAGTACTTC.

The chain recombines TRBV3-1 with TRBJ2-7; D might be TRBD1 (7 bases). Germline V lookup: CDR1 LGHDT, CDR2 YNNKEL (reference sequence). The length of the CDR3 is 15 residues. V was cut by 6 bases and J by 5 bases, with 20 bases left in between. The CDR3 sequence: CASREEAGGSNEQYF. CDR3 bases: TGTGCCAGCAGGGAAGAGGCAGGGGGGAGCAACGAGCAGTACTTC.

The chain links TRBV8-2 to TRBJ2-1; the D call of TRBD2 is as the table states it, not checked on the DNA. TRBV8-2 has pseudogene status. This CDR3 spans 17 amino acids. The DNA for the CDR3 is TGTGCCAGCAGCCCGGGGTCTCTAGCGGGAGCAGGCAATGAGCAGTTCTTC. Its translation is CASSPGSLAGAGNEQFF.

The CDR3 DNA follows: TGTGCCAGCAGTGGGACAGGTGGCGAAAAACTGTTTTTT. Translated, it gives CASSGTGGEKLFF. The chain carries TRBV12-3 or TRBV12-4 and TRBJ1-4; 8 bases fit TRBD1. With 5 bases clipped from V and 8 bases from J, the junction kept 4 bases outside the gene matches. The CDR3 loop spans 13 amino acids.

The chain has TRBV7-2 and TRBJ1-3; D may be TRBD1 (6 bases). Trimming shortened V by 1 base and J by 3 bases, and 10 bases separated the two germline ends. The germline gives CDR1 SGHTA, CDR2 FQGNSA. CDR3 size: 15 residues. In nucleotides, the CDR3 is TGTGCCAGCAGCTTAGACAGGGCCTATGGAAACACCATATATTTT. This encodes CASSLDRAYGNTIYF. The variable domain in full, completed from reference TRBV7-2 and TRBJ1-3, reads GAGVSQSPSNKVTEKGKDVELRCDPISGHTALYWYRQSLGQGLEFLIYFQGNSAPDKSGLPSDRFSAERTGGSVSTLTIQRTQQEDSAVYLCASSLDRAYGNTIYFGEGSWLTVV.

At least ten counts were recorded for this clonotype. V and J are TRBV7-2 and TRBJ2-5; D is undetermined. The CDR3 spans 13 residues. V shed 6 bases and J shed 5 bases, with 13 bases lying between them. Germline CDR1 is SGHTA and CDR2 is FQGNSA. The CDR3 is CASSQAPTETQYF. The CDR3 DNA reads TGTGCCAGCAGTCAGGCCCCAACGGAGACCCAGTACTTC.

Worth noting for this clonotype: At one boundary the junction diverges from the germline segment, which might be a read error. The chain employs TRBV20-1 and TRBJ2-7; 9 bases fit TRBD2. Germline loops: CDR1 DFQATT, CDR2 SNEGSKA (reference sequence). CDR3 length: 15 amino acids. The CDR3 protein is CSARGLTSGNYEQYF. For the CDR3, the DNA is TGCAGTGCCAGAGGACTGACTAGCGGCAACTACGAGCAGTACTTC.

The V and J genes are TRBV7-3 and TRBJ2-6, with TRBD1 identical over 11 bases. Germline CDR1 and CDR2: SGHTA and FQGTGA. Trimming at V came to 5 bases and at J to 2 bases, leaving 5 bases not matched to a gene. The CDR3 runs 17 residues. CDR3 residues: CASSAGQGGAGANVLTF. The CDR3 bases are TGTGCCAGCAGCGCGGGACAGGGGGGCGCTGGGGCCAACGTCCTGACTTTC.

The chain carries TRBV29-1 and TRBJ2-7; TRBD1 aligns across 7 bases. This CDR3 contains 13 residues. From germline, CDR1 is SQVTM and CDR2 ANQGSEA. Trimming cost V 6 bases and J 1 base; bases outside gene matches: 6. The CDR3 loop reads CSVRDRQSYEQYF. CDR3 coding DNA: TGCAGCGTACGGGACAGACAATCCTACGAGCAGTACTTC.

The chain has TRBV6-2 or TRBV6-3 and TRBJ2-7; TRBD1 matches at 9 bases. V lost 6 bases to trimming and J lost 1 base; unmatched junction nucleotides: 10. Germline V gene sequence: CDR1 MNHEY, CDR2 SVGEGT. CDR3 length: 16 amino acids. In nucleotides, the CDR3 is TGTGCCAGCAGCGGACGGACAGGGGCGGTATCCTACGAGCAGTACTTC. This sequence encodes CASSGRTGAVSYEQYF.

The chain uses TRBV21-1 and TRBJ2-2; no DNA check was done on the table's D call, TRBD1. TRBV21-1 is tagged as a pseudogene. The CDR3 runs to 14 residues. CDR3 coding DNA: TGTGCCACCCCTGGCCAGGGGCGTACCGGGGAGCTGTTTTTT. Translated: CATPGQGRTGELFF.

This clonotype was found once. The genes are TRBV9 and TRBJ2-3, with D uncertain. V lost 7 bases and J 7 bases, leaving 13 bases between the germline ends. The germline V gene encodes CDR1 SGDLS and CDR2 YYNGEE. CDR3 length: 12 amino acids. CDR3 DNA: TGTGCCAGCGGTCTGGTGGAGAATACGCAGTATTTT. Amino acid sequence: CASGLVENTQYF. Full variable domain (rest looked up from reference TRBV9 and TRBJ2-3): DSGVTQTPKHLITATGQRVTLRCSPRSGDLSVYWYQQSLDQGLQFLIQYYNGEERAKGNILERFSAQQFPDLHSELNLSSLELGDSALYFCASGLVENTQYFGPGTRLTVL.

The chain joins TRBV7-9 to TRBJ2-6; 7 nucleotides match TRBD1. CDR1 SEHNR and CDR2 FQNEAQ come from the germline V gene (reference sequence). V gave up 5 bases and J gave up 4 bases; unmatched junction bases: 5. This CDR3 has 15 amino acids. CDR3 loop: CASSVTGVGANVLTF. In DNA form, the CDR3 reads TGTGCCAGCAGCGTCACAGGGGTCGGGGCCAACGTCCTGACTTTC.

This chain uses TRBV18 with TRBJ2-7; tentatively, D is TRBD2 (5 bases). CDR1 is KGHSH and CDR2 is LQKENI in the germline V gene. The CDR3 is 14 amino acids. V lost 3 bases and J 2 bases, leaving 11 bases between the germline ends. The CDR3 sequence: CASSPREGTYEQYF. The CDR3 DNA is TGTGCCAGCTCACCGAGAGAGGGTACCTACGAGCAGTACTTC.